The clone carrying this T cell receptor (beta chain) was counted once. What it binds is not known. Being one base from a much bigger clone, this may be a read error. Fresh peripheral blood, 9.5 to 10 ml of it, supplied the PBMCs. From RNA transcripts, TCR beta CDR3 regions were amplified. The study used the HTBI primer set for a first-round RT-PCR of the TCR CDR3. TCRdb itself ran the multiplex PCR reads through MiXCR, one entry per CDR3 protein. There are more than 450,000 distinct CDR3 sequences in the sample; around 20% occur only once, and roughly 47% lies in the top ten. This specimen comes from a study of T cells in Graves' hyperthyroidism and ophthalmopathy. Study-level points and caveats: The model's output predicted ophthalmopathy at a median of 6.5 months prior to onset. In blood, most of the thyroid clonotypes expanded above 0.001 were also present.

V dropped 2 bases and J dropped 7; count of bases not matched to a gene: 10. The CDR3 is made up of 16 amino acids. The sequenced sample consisted of blood. This chain links TRBV12-3 or TRBV12-4 with TRBJ1-5; the match to TRBD1 covers 8 bases. This TCR was sampled from a man aged 40-49 years with Graves' ophthalmopathy. The CDR3 protein is CASSLLPDRGRQPQHF. The CDR3 DNA reads TGTGCCAGCAGTTTACTCCCTGACAGGGGAAGGCAGCCCCAGCATTTT.